The 4 T cell receptor beta chains reported below all come from one sample, sequenced in a study of HIV-infected patients and healthy controls. cDNA was made from 500 ng RNA using alpha and beta constant primers. Separate chain-specific third strand synthesis with multiplexing indices produced the alpha and beta libraries. TCRdb processed the 5' RACE reads anew with MiXCR; each CDR3 protein has one entry. This sample carries some 20,000 distinct CDR3 sequences, 9.5% to 15% of them seen once, and the ten largest clones take around 10%. All unsorted peripheral T cells were captured because whole blood was used without fractionation. The source material was blood. All receptors come from an adult in good health.

This clonotype was recorded many times. The chain couples TRBV3-1 to TRBJ2-7; D not certain. Germline loops: CDR1 LGHDT, CDR2 YNNKEL (reference sequence). The CDR3 is made up of 14 amino acids. Trimming took 3 bases from V and 2 from J, leaving 11 bases between them. Written as DNA, the CDR3 is TGTGCCAGCAGCCAGCTTCCCGGAACCTACGAGCAGTACTTC. Translating gives CASSQLPGTYEQYF.

By frequency in the sample, this clonotype is medium-sized. The CDR3 DNA reads TGTGCCAGCAGCTGGACTAGCGGGGTAGCCGGGGAGCTGTTTTTT. It codes for CASSWTSGVAGELFF. The chain couples TRBV7-2 to TRBJ2-2, with 12 bases aligning to TRBD2. Trimming cost V 4 bases and J 6 bases; bases outside gene matches: 3. This CDR3 is 15 amino acids long. Germline CDR1 is SGHTA and CDR2 is FQGNSA.

This clonotype was observed at least ten times. The chain has TRBV20-1 and TRBJ2-3, with 10 bases matching TRBD1. Losses at the gene ends were 5 bases for V and 6 bases for J; bases not matched to a gene: 8. The CDR3 runs 14 residues. Germline-derived CDR1 and CDR2 are DFQATT and SNEGSKA (reference sequence). In nucleotides, the CDR3 is TGCAGTGCTCCGGACAGGGGGAGTTTGGATACGCAGTATTTT. Protein product: CSAPDRGSLDTQYF.

This clonotype showed up many times. The chain has TRBV7-2 and TRBJ2-1; weak D call: TRBD2 (6 bases). This CDR3 contains 14 residues. V lost 8 bases and J 5 bases, leaving 16 bases between the germline ends. Germline CDR1 SGHTA, CDR2 FQGNSA. CDR3 in amino acids: CASRTVGGHNEQFF. As DNA, the CDR3 is TGTGCCAGCCGGACGGTGGGGGGACACAATGAGCAGTTCTTC.